A single sample is the source of the 6 T cell receptor beta chains below, sequenced in a study of T cells in Graves' hyperthyroidism and ophthalmopathy. The TCR beta CDR3 regions underwent amplification using RNA transcripts as the source. The primer set for the first-round RT-PCR of the TCR CDR3 was HTBI. Using its own MiXCR run on the multiplex PCR reads, TCRdb lists one record per CDR3 protein. This table has approximately 610,000 distinct CDR3 sequences, roughly 14% appearing once. Sequences were obtained from blood. The receptor source for this set is a woman aged 40 to 55 with Graves' ophthalmopathy.

This clonotype has only a few counts. The chain recombines TRBV27 with TRBJ1-1; tentatively, D is TRBD1 (6 bases). The CDR3 extends over 15 amino acids. Germline CDR1 MNHEY, CDR2 SMNVEV (reference sequence). Trimming stripped 2 bases from V and 7 bases from J, with 17 bases between. CDR3: CASSLGGGRAFEAFF. The CDR3 DNA sequence: TGTGCCAGCAGTTTAGGTGGGGGCAGAGCCTTTGAAGCTTTCTTT.

The chain carries TRBV27 and TRBJ2-7; D might be TRBD1 (7 bases). With 3 bases removed from V and 3 bases from J, the gap between germline ends came to 15 bases. Germline CDR1 and CDR2: MNHEY and SMNVEV (reference sequence). CDR3 length: 15 amino acids. The CDR3 spells CASSFRGTAFYEQYF. The CDR3, as DNA: TGTGCCAGCAGTTTTCGCGGGACAGCCTTCTACGAGCAGTACTTC.

This clonotype was seen many times. V usage is TRBV28 and J usage is TRBJ2-7, with 7 bases fitting TRBD1. There are 13 residues in the CDR3. V lost 4 bases and J lost 3; bases outside the gene matches: 3. CDR1 is MDHEN and CDR2 is SYDVKM in the germline V gene. The CDR3 here is CASSWTGYYEQYF. The CDR3 DNA is TGTGCCAGCAGTTGGACAGGATACTACGAGCAGTACTTC.

This clonotype was seen at least ten times. This chain uses TRBV6-1 with TRBJ2-7; 7 bases align to TRBD2. CDR3 size: 14 residues. V gave up 8 bases and J gave up 2 bases; unmatched junction bases: 9. CDR1 MNHNS and CDR2 SASEGT come from the germline V gene. The CDR3 region has the DNA TGTGCCAGCGGGGCGGGAGAGTCCCCCTACGAGCAGTACTTC. Translating it yields CASGAGESPYEQYF.

This clonotype has a count of ten or more. The chain combines TRBV6-2 or TRBV6-3 with TRBJ2-7, with D possibly being TRBD2 (5 bases). The CDR3 has 15 residues. The germline V gene encodes CDR1 MNHEY and CDR2 SVGEGT. V was clipped by 6 bases and J by 0 bases, with 15 bases between them. CDR3 residues: CASRVGGPSSYEQYF. For the CDR3, the DNA is TGTGCCAGCAGAGTGGGCGGGCCGAGCTCCTACGAGCAGTACTTC.

This clonotype was detected only once. The CDR3 is CASSSLAGLTGELFF. CDR3 DNA: TGTGCCAGCAGTTCCCTAGCGGGACTCACCGGGGAGCTGTTTTTT. The V gene is TRBV6-5, the J gene TRBJ2-2, with 9 nucleotides matching TRBD2. Germline V gene sequence: CDR1 MNHEY, CDR2 SVGAGI. Trimming removed 4 bases from V and 4 bases from J; junction bases left unmatched: 4. The CDR3 consists of 15 residues.